This T cell receptor beta chain derives from a study of T-cell reconstitution after alpha-beta-depleted transplantation in children (dated by TCRdb to the mid-2010s). Regarding the research as a whole: Using TCR repertoire profiling, the study followed T-cell immune reconstitution in a quantitative way in children after TCRalphabeta/CD19-depleted allogeneic hematopoietic cell transplantation.

This clonotype was recorded at least ten times. Its antigen specificity is not known. Per-nucleotide qualities are absent, and no much larger clonotype sits a single base away. Receptor amplification or capture employed PCR. Sequencer: Illumina HiSeq 2500. TCR libraries were prepared with molecular barcoding, using unique molecular identifiers to normalize TCRbeta repertoire quantification. TCRdb ran its own pipeline on the public reads, namely fastp trimming at Q25 and MiXCR clone calling, and kept in-frame beta chains. Each CDR3 protein gets just one entry, which takes the most common genes and DNA from the rows behind it. A total of around 300,000 distinct CDR3 sequences appear in this sample, 10% of them only once. Roughly 7.1% of the sample rests with the top ten. According to the germline V gene, CDR1 reads KGHDR and CDR2 reads SFDVKD. Reading from cysteine to phenylalanine, the CDR3 counts 18 amino acids. The retained sequence is limited to the CDR3, 54 bases, with the frame set at the first base. Germline trimming: 0 bases from V, 0 bases from J; junction bases outside gene matches: 1.

Per the publication, the treatment or condition label means: allogeneic hematopoietic cell transplantation with graft depleted of TCRalphabeta T cells and CD19 B cells. Transplant recipients were children who received TCRalphabeta/CD19-depleted allogeneic hematopoietic cell grafts. Results and caveats for the whole study, not just this receptor: The high TCRbeta diversity at day 60 in some patients was ascribed to recipient T cells and intrathymic progenitors that had survived conditioning. Apparently early alphabetaT-cell count recovery about two months after transplant reportedly relied on only several hundred rapidly expanded clones derived from non-depleted graft cells. Hyperexpanded clone frequencies declined over subsequent months; after one year, T-cell counts and TCRbeta diversity were mostly attributed to newly produced T cells.

This specimen consisted of PBMCs, obtained before TCRalphabeta/CD19-depleted stem cell transplant. The sequence links TRBV24-1 to TRBJ2-1; TRBD2 matches 13 bases in the middle. The clonotype originates from a boy under two years old with acute myeloid leukemia, due to receive a stem cell transplant. CDR3 loop: CATSDLRTSGSSYNEQFF. The nucleotide sequence is TGTGCCACCAGTGATTTGCGGACTAGCGGGAGCTCCTACAATGAGCAGTTCTTC.